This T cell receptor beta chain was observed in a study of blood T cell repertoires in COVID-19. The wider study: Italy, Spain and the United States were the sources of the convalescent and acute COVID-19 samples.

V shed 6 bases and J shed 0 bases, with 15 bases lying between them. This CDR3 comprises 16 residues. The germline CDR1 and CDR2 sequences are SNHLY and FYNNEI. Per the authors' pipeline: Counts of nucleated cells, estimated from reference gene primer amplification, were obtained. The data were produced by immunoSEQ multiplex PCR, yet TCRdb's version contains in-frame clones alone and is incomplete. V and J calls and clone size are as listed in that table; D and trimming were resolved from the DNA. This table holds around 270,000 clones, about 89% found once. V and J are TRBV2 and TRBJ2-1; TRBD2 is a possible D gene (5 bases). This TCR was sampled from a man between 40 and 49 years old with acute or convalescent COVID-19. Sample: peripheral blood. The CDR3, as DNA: TGTGCCAGCAGCGCAGGACTCTGGGGCTCCTACAATGAGCAGTTCTTC. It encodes CASSAGLWGSYNEQFF.